The 22 T cell receptor beta chains given below trace back to one sample, sequenced in a study of blood T cell repertoires in COVID-19. Clones were read by immunoSEQ multiplex PCR, and TCRdb kept only the in-frame ones, dropping some. The repertoire consists of 100,000 to 150,000 clones, with 79% occurring once and the leading ten covering 37%. The sample was peripheral blood. These receptors all come from a man aged 40-49 years with active or convalescent COVID-19.

The rearrangement uses TRBV5-4 and TRBJ2-2; possibly TRBD1 for D (6 bases). CDR3 length: 14 amino acids. Trimming stripped 4 bases from V and 2 bases from J, with 9 bases between. CDR1 is SGHNT, CDR2 YYREEE, per germline (reference sequence). CDR3 in amino acids: CASSRDINTGELFF. CDR3 nucleotides: TGTGCCAGCAGCAGGGACATCAACACCGGGGAGCTGTTTTTT.

As to this clone: Other DNA sequences from this sample encode an identical CDR3 as well. The chain has TRBV7-9 and TRBJ2-2; D gene ambiguous. Germline V gene lookup returns CDR1 SEHNR and CDR2 FQNEAQ (reference sequence). Trimming pared 2 bases from V and 4 bases from J, leaving 5 bases between. The CDR3 runs to 13 residues. Here the CDR3 reads CASSLTGTGELFF. The CDR3 DNA reads as TGTGCCAGCAGCTTAACTGGCACCGGGGAGCTGTTTTTT.

The chain combines TRBV29-1 with TRBJ2-2, with D possibly TRBD1 on 6 matching bases. The CDR3 sequence is 14 residues long. Germline V lookup: CDR1 SQVTM, CDR2 ANQGSEA. Between the trimmed V and J ends, which lost 5 bases and 4 bases, there was a span of 14 bases. CDR3 protein: CSVSIQGRTGELFF. DNA for the CDR3: TGCAGCGTTTCTATTCAGGGGCGCACCGGGGAGCTGTTTTTT.

In its sample, this clone was seen a few times. The V gene is TRBV6-5, the J gene TRBJ2-1; possibly TRBD1 for D (6 bases). The CDR3 is made up of 15 amino acids. Germline CDR1 is MNHEY and CDR2 is SVGAGI. Deletions cut 6 bases from V and 0 bases from J, with 12 bases between. CDR3 nucleotide sequence: TGTGCCAGCAGAGGGACACAAAGCTCCTACAATGAGCAGTTCTTC. As protein: CASRGTQSSYNEQFF.

V usage is TRBV20-1 and J usage is TRBJ1-5, with D unclear. Trimming left V 3 bases short and J 6 bases short, with 9 bases between. The CDR3 spans 12 residues. CDR1 and CDR2 (germline): DFQATT, SNEGSKA (reference sequence). The CDR3 loop is CSASKEGQPQHF. As DNA, the CDR3 is TGCAGTGCTAGTAAGGAGGGTCAGCCCCAGCATTTT.

This clone was found once. V is TRBV30 and J is TRBJ2-5; maybe TRBD2 (5 bases). The length of the CDR3 is 13 residues. Trimming stripped 5 bases from V and 5 bases from J, with 15 bases between. Germline V gene data show CDR1 as GTSNPN and CDR2 as SVGIG (reference sequence). DNA for the CDR3: TGTGCCTGGCTAGGACTCCCAGGCGAGACCCAGTACTTC. This translates into CAWLGLPGETQYF.

V usage is TRBV7-2 and J usage is TRBJ1-6; D possibly corresponds to TRBD1 (5 bases). Germline V gene data show CDR1 as SGHTA and CDR2 as FQGNSA. V lost 1 base and J 8 bases, leaving 12 bases between the germline ends. The CDR3 sequence is 15 residues long. The DNA of the CDR3 is TGTGCCAGCAGCTTAGGCAGGGCCCAGGATTCACCCCTCCACTTT. It yields the protein CASSLGRAQDSPLHF. The whole variable domain, remainder taken from reference TRBV7-2 and TRBJ1-6, is GAGVSQSPSNKVTEKGKDVELRCDPISGHTALYWYRQSLGQGLEFLIYFQGNSAPDKSGLPSDRFSAERTGGSVSTLTIQRTQQEDSAVYLCASSLGRAQDSPLHFGNGTRLTVT.

In DNA form, the CDR3 reads TGCGCCAGCAGCCCAGGACAGGGGGCATACACCATATATTTT. It is translated as CASSPGQGAYTIYF. V usage is TRBV5-1 and J usage is TRBJ1-3; 11 bases fit TRBD1. The CDR3 contains 14 residues. Germline CDR1 is SGHRS and CDR2 is YFSETQ. Germline trimming cut 4 bases from V and 8 bases from J; bases unmatched to any gene: 5. The variable domain in full, with the rest retrieved from reference TRBV5-1 and TRBJ1-3, is KAGVTQTPRYLIKTRGQQVTLSCSPISGHRSVSWYQQTPGQGLQFLFEYFSETQRNKGNFPGRFSGRQFSNSRSEMNVSTLELGDSALYLCASSPGQGAYTIYFGEGSWLTVV.

This clone appeared a few times. This chain's CDR3 is CASIPQGQGYTEAFF. The CDR3 coding sequence is TGTGCCAGTATCCCTCAGGGTCAGGGCTACACTGAAGCTTTCTTT. The chain couples TRBV19 to TRBJ1-1; D perhaps matches TRBD1 (5 bases). Trimming pared 7 bases from V and 3 bases from J, leaving 18 bases between. From germline, CDR1 is LNHDA and CDR2 SQIVND (reference sequence). The length of the CDR3 is 15 residues.

This chain joins TRBV27 and TRBJ1-2; D perhaps matches TRBD1 (5 bases). V lost 7 bases to trimming and J lost 7 bases, with 19 bases between them. The CDR3 is made up of 14 amino acids. Germline assignment: CDR1 MNHEY and CDR2 SMNVEV (reference sequence). DNA of the CDR3: TGTGCCAGCAAACCGGCGGGACGCTTCCTTGGCTACACCTTC. Translating it yields CASKPAGRFLGYTF.

The chain couples TRBV7-9 to TRBJ2-3, with TRBD2 matching 7 bases. This CDR3 comprises 16 residues. Germline loops: CDR1 SEHNR, CDR2 FQNEAQ (reference sequence). The junction had 11 bases not matched to a gene; V was cut back by 5 bases and J by 3 bases. The CDR3 DNA reads as TGTGCCAGCAGCCTCAGGAGAGAGGGAGGGACAGATACGCAGTATTTT. It encodes CASSLRREGGTDTQYF.

The chain recombines TRBV3-1 (or the pseudogene TRBV3-2) with TRBJ2-7; TRBD1 agrees at 7 bases. Per germline, CDR1 LGHDT and CDR2 YNNKEL (reference sequence). This CDR3 spans 16 amino acids. After removal of 1 base from V and 3 bases from J, the junction contained 9 bases not matched to a gene. As DNA, the CDR3 is TGTGCCAGCAGCCAAGGGAGTGGGACAGCCGTCTACGAGCAGTACTTC. It translates to CASSQGSGTAVYEQYF.

This rearrangement joins TRBV12-3 or TRBV12-4 to TRBJ2-5, with a weak D call TRBD2 (6 bases). V was cut by 2 bases and J by 3 bases, with 7 bases left in between. The CDR3 contains 13 residues. In DNA, the CDR3 is TGTGCCAGCAGTTTATTAGCGGAAGAGACCCAGTACTTC. This encodes CASSLLAEETQYF.

This clone was found many times. Additional DNA sequences in this sample encode the identical CDR3. The chain has TRBV2 and TRBJ1-1, with D uncertain. Germline-derived CDR1 and CDR2 are SNHLY and FYNNEI. The V gene lost 6 bases and the J gene lost 4 bases, with 12 bases spanning the gap. The CDR3 extends over 13 amino acids. The CDR3 loop is CASRLTGGTEAFF. The CDR3 DNA reads as TGTGCCAGCAGATTGACGGGAGGCACTGAAGCTTTCTTT.

The chain uses TRBV27 and TRBJ1-3; 9 nucleotides agree with TRBD1. CDR3 length equals 15 residues. Germline-derived CDR1 and CDR2 are MNHEY and SMNVEV (reference sequence). With 6 bases clipped from V and 2 bases from J, the junction kept 5 bases outside the gene matches. DNA for the CDR3: TGTGCCAGCAGGACCGGGACAGGGACTGGAAACACCATATATTTT. This gives the protein CASRTGTGTGNTIYF.

This rearrangement joins TRBV12-3 or TRBV12-4 to TRBJ1-1, with D unresolved. The CDR3 covers 13 residues. V was trimmed by 7 bases and J by 4 bases, leaving 13 bases between them. The CDR3 DNA is TGTGCCAGCACCCTGGGCGGGTCCACTGAAGCTTTCTTT. Its protein is CASTLGGSTEAFF.

V is TRBV5-4 and J is TRBJ2-5, with D possibly TRBD1 on 5 matching bases. The CDR3 runs 13 residues. CDR1 SGHNT and CDR2 YYREEE come from the germline V gene (reference sequence). The ends were cut back, 1 base at V and 1 base at J, with 5 bases in the middle. The CDR3 region has the DNA TGTGCCAGCAGCTTGCAGGGCCAAGAGACCCAGTACTTC. It yields the protein CASSLQGQETQYF.

This clone was recorded once. This chain joins TRBV5-1 and TRBJ2-5, with D possibly matching TRBD1 (6 bases). CDR3 size: 16 residues. Germline CDR1 and CDR2: SGHRS and YFSETQ. Trimming cost V 5 bases and J 2 bases, with 19 bases left between them. CDR3 sequence: CASRAGDAGWQETQYF. The CDR3 DNA is TGCGCCAGCAGGGCAGGGGACGCTGGGTGGCAAGAGACCCAGTACTTC.

The table lists this clone with a count of one. The chain uses TRBV4-1 and TRBJ2-5; the match to TRBD2 covers 12 bases. Germline-derived CDR1 and CDR2 are MGHRA and YSYEKL. The J segment lost 2 bases and the V segment lost 6 bases, leaving 4 bases of the junction unmatched. The CDR3 sequence is 15 residues long. CDR3 in amino acids: CASRLAGGPQETQYF. The CDR3 region has the DNA TGCGCCAGCAGGCTAGCGGGAGGGCCGCAAGAGACCCAGTACTTC.

This clone has just a few counts. The chain joins TRBV6-6 to TRBJ1-5; D unresolved. This CDR3 is built from 12 residues. Germline loops: CDR1 MNHNY, CDR2 SVGAGI (reference sequence). V lost 6 bases, J lost 6 bases, and 9 bases lay in between. CDR3 bases: TGTGCCAGCAGGCCCTCTAGTCAGCCCCAGCATTTT. Protein: CASRPSSQPQHF.

The gene calls are TRBV10-1 and TRBJ1-3; possibly TRBD1 for D (5 bases). Trimming stripped 7 bases from V and 3 bases from J, with 13 bases between. The CDR3 is 14 residues long. The V gene's germline CDR1 is WNHNN and CDR2 SYGVQD (reference sequence). CDR3 protein: CASISGLLGNTIYF. Written as DNA, the CDR3 is TGCGCCAGCATTTCAGGGCTGCTTGGAAACACCATATATTTT.

This rearrangement joins TRBV6-5 to TRBJ2-7; TRBD2 is a possible D gene (6 bases). The CDR3 extends over 13 amino acids. The germline V gene encodes CDR1 MNHEY and CDR2 SVGAGI. The germline V and J ends were trimmed by 7 bases and 7 bases, with 17 bases remaining between them. The DNA of the CDR3 is TGTGCCAGCACTAAAGTGGGACTCAGAGAGCAGTACTTC. Translating it yields CASTKVGLREQYF.